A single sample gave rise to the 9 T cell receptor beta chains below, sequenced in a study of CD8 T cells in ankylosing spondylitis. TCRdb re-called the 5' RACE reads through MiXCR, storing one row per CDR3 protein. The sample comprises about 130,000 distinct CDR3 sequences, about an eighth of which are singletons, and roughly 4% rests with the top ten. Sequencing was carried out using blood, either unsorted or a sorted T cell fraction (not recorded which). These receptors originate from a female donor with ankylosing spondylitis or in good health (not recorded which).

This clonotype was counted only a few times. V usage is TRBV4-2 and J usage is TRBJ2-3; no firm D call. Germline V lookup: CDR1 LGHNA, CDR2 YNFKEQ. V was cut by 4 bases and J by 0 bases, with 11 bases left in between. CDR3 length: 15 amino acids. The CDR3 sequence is CASSPLTTSTDTQYF. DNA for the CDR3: TGTGCCAGCAGCCCCCTGACAACTAGCACAGATACGCAGTATTTT.

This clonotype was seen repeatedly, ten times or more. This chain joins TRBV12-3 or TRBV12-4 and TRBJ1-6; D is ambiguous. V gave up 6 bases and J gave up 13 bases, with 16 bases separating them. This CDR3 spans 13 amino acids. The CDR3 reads CASSPAPRLPLHF. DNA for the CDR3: TGTGCCAGCAGCCCTGCCCCGCGGCTTCCCCTCCACTTT.

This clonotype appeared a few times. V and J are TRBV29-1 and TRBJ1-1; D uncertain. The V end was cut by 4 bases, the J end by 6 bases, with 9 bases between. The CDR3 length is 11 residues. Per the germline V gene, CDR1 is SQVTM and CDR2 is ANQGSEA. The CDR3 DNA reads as TGCAGCGTTGTCTCGGAGCCTGAAGCTTTCTTT. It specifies CSVVSEPEAFF.

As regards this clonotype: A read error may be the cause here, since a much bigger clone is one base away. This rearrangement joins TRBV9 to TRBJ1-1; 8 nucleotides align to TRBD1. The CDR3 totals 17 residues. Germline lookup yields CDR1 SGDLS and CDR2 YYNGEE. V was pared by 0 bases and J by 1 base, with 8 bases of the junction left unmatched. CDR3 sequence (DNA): TGTGCCAGCAGCGTAGGGCTGGGACAGGATACGAACACTGAAGCTTTCTTT. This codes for CASSVGLGQDTNTEAFF.

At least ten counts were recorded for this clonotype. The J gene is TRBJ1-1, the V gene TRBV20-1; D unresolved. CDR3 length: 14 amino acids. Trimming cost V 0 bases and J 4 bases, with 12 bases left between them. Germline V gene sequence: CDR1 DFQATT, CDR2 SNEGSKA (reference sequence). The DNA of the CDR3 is TGCAGTGCTAGAGATCCCCCCAGATCCACTGAAGCTTTCTTT. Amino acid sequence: CSARDPPRSTEAFF.

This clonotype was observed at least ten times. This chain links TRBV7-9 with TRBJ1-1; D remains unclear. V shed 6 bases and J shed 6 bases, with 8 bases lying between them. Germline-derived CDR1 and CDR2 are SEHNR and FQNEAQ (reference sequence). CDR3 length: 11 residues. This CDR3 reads CASRQQSEAFF. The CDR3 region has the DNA TGTGCCAGCAGGCAACAGTCTGAAGCTTTCTTT.

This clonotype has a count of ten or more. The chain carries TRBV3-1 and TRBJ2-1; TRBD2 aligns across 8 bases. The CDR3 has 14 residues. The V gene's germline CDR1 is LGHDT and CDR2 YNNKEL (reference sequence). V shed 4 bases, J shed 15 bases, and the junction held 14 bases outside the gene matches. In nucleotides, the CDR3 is TGTGCCAGCAGCCCCTTCCCGGTTAGCGGGGTCTGGTTCTTC. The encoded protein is CASSPFPVSGVWFF.

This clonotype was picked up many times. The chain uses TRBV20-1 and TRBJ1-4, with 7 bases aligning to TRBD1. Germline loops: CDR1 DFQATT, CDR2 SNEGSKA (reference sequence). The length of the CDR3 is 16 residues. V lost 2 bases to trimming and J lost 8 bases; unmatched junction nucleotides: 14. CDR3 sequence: CSARPGQSTRSEKLFF. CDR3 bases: TGCAGTGCTAGACCGGGACAGAGTACCCGTTCGGAAAAACTGTTTTTT.

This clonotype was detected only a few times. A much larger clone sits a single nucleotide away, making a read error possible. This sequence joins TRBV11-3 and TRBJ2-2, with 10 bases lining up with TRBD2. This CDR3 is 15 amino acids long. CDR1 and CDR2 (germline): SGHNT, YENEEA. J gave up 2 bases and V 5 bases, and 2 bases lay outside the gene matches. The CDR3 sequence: CASSRTSGNTGELFF. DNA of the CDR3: TGTGCCAGCAGCCGGACTAGCGGAAACACCGGGGAGCTGTTTTTT.